The clone carrying this TCR beta chain was counted at least ten times. Antigen specificity is unknown. The library targeted TCRbeta and was prepared with unique molecular identifiers. TCRdb called the PCR reads again in MiXCR, with one record for every CDR3 protein. The sample shows some 200,000 distinct CDR3 sequences, approximately 6.8% of them seen only once. These data are taken from a study of T-cell reconstitution after alpha-beta-depleted transplantation in children. General study results and limits: Newly generated T cells supplied most T-cell counts and diversity one year post-transplant.

CDR1 and CDR2 (germline): SGHTA, FQGNSA. With V trimmed by 10 bases and J by 5 bases, 16 bases remained unmatched. This CDR3 comprises 16 residues. Here the sequenced sample was PBMCs, taken before TCRalphabeta/CD19-depleted stem cell transplant. The receptor's source is a girl under two years old with combined immunodeficiency, due to receive a stem cell transplant. V usage is TRBV7-2 and J usage is TRBJ2-2; the match to TRBD2 covers 7 bases. The CDR3 DNA reads TGTGCCACAACCCTCATCGAATCACTAGCGACCGGGGAGCTGTTTTTT. Protein product: CATTLIESLATGELFF.